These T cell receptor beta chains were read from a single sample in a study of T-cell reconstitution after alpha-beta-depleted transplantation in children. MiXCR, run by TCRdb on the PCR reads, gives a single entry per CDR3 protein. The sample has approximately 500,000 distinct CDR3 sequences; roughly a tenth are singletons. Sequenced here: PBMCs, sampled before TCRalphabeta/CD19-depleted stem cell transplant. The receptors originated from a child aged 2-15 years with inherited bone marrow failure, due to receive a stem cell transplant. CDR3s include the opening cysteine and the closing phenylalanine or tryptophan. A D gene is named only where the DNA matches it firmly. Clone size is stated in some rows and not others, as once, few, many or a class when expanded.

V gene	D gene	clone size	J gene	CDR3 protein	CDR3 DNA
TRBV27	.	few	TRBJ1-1	CASSPRPLLNTEAFF	TGTGCCAGCAGTCCCAGGCCCCTGCTGAACACTGAAGCTTTCTTT
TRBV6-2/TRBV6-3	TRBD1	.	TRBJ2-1	CASTQSGTGEFF	TGTGCCAGCACCCAATCCGGGACAGGCGAGTTCTTC
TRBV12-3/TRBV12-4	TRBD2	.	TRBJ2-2	CACCLYPRTSPANTGELFF	TGTGCCTGCTGTTTATATCCCCGGACTAGTCCCGCGAACACCGGGGAGCTGTTTTTT
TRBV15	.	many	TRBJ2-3	CATSRGFTDTQYF	TGTGCCACCAGCAGGGGGTTCACAGATACGCAGTATTTT
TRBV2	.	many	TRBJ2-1	CATLRGNEQFF	TGTGCCACCCTTCGGGGAAATGAGCAGTTCTTC
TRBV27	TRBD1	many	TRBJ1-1	CASRSGGYGNTEAFF	TGTGCCAGCAGATCAGGGGGCTACGGGAACACTGAAGCTTTCTTT
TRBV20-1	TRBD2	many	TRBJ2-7	CSATTTSGGAYEQYF	TGCAGTGCTACAACGACTAGCGGGGGAGCCTACGAGCAGTACTTC
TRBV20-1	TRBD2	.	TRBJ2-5	CCARDSRTSGSRAETQYF	TGCTGTGCTAGAGATTCAAGGACTAGCGGGAGTCGAGCAGAGACCCAGTACTTC
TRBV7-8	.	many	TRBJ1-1	CASSPIAGPNTEAFF	TGTGCCAGCAGCCCGATAGCGGGTCCGAACACTGAAGCTTTCTTT
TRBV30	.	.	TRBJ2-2	CAWGETGELFF	TGTGCCTGGGGGGAAACCGGGGAGCTGTTTTTT
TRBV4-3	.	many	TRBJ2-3	CASSQDSLEADTQYF	TGCGCCAGCAGCCAAGACTCCTTGGAGGCAGATACGCAGTATTTT
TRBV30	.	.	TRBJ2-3	CAWSVLAPLTDTQYF	TGTGCCTGGAGTGTACTAGCACCCCTCACAGATACGCAGTATTTT
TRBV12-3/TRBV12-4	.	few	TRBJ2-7	CASSLSEGTSYEQYF	TGTGCCAGCAGTTTAAGTGAGGGGACCTCCTACGAGCAGTACTTC
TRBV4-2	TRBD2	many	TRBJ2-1	CASRTRLAGGNEQFF	TGTGCCAGCAGAACCCGACTAGCGGGAGGGAATGAGCAGTTCTTC
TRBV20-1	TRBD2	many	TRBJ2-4	CSWTSGRNIQYF	TGCAGTTGGACTAGCGGGAGGAACATTCAGTACTTC
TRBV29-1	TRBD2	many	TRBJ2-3	CSAQLASSTDTQYF	TGCAGCGCTCAACTAGCGTCTAGCACAGATACGCAGTATTTT
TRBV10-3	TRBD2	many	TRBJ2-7	CASGLAGDEQYF	TGTGCTTCGGGACTAGCGGGAGACGAGCAGTACTTC
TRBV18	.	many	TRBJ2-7	CASSPLQDSYEQYF	TGTGCCAGCTCACCATTACAGGATTCCTACGAGCAGTACTTC
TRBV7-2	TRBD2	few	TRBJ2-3	CASSQSSGSTDTQYF	TGTGCCAGCAGTCAATCTAGCGGGAGCACAGATACGCAGTATTTT
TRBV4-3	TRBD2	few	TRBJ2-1	CASSQDLSGRNPYNEQFF	TGCGCCAGCAGCCAAGATTTGAGCGGGAGAAACCCCTACAATGAGCAGTTCTTC
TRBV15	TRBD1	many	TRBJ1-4	CATSLTGGIGKLFF	TGTGCCACCAGTCTGACAGGGGGAATAGGGAAACTGTTTTTT
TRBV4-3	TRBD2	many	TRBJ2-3	CASSQVAGGPDTQYF	TGCGCCAGCAGCCAAGTAGCGGGAGGGCCAGATACGCAGTATTTT
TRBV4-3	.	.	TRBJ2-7	CASSLGTGTSTYEQYF	TGCGCCAGCAGCCTGGGAACCGGGACATCGACCTACGAGCAGTACTTC
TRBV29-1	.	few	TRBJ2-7	CSVVMSNYEQYF	TGCAGCGTTGTAATGAGCAACTACGAGCAGTACTTC
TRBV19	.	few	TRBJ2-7	CASSIIPGYEQYF	TGTGCCAGTAGTATTATCCCGGGCTACGAGCAGTACTTC
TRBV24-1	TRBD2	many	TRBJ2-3	CATSDSIAGGPPDTQYF	TGTGCCACCAGTGATTCGATAGCGGGAGGGCCTCCAGATACGCAGTATTTT
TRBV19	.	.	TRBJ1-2	CASSNRIPYGYTF	TGTGCCAGTAGTAACAGGATCCCCTATGGCTACACCTTC
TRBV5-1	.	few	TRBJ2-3	CASSLGEGPAGLRNTQYF	TGCGCCAGCAGCTTGGGCGAGGGTCCGGCGGGTTTGAGGAATACGCAGTATTTT
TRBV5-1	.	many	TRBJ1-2	CASSLRGVDYGYTF	TGCGCCAGCAGCTTGCGCGGTGTGGACTATGGCTACACCTTC
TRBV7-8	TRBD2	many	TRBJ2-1	CASSLGLAGGPPSYNEQFF	TGTGCCAGCAGCTTAGGACTAGCGGGAGGACCCCCTAGCTACAATGAGCAGTTCTTC
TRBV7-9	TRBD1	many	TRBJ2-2	CASSSDRDGTGELFF	TGTGCCAGCAGCTCCGACAGGGATGGCACCGGGGAGCTGTTTTTT